The present T cell receptor (beta chain) was sequenced within a study of monozygotic twins with inflammatory bowel disease (dated 2019 in TCRdb). Some background on the complete study: In total, around 28 monozygotic twin pairs made up the full study: 19 Danish pairs, all IBD-discordant, plus nine German pairs, of which four were IBD-concordant and five were IBD-discordant. Within discordant pairs, disease-associated traits were sought mainly by comparing IBD patients with their genetically identical healthy co-twins. Each individual had, on average, about 151 000 unique TCRalpha sequences and 181 000 unique TCRbeta sequences available for analysis.

From each donor, an approximately 2.5 ml peripheral blood sample was drawn into PAXgene tubes and stored at -80 degrees C. Without T cell sorting, total RNA was isolated from whole blood using the PAXgene blood miRNA kit on an automated QIAcube. Deep TCRalpha and TCRbeta repertoire profiling with unique molecular barcoding was performed on peripheral blood of monozygotic twin pairs concordant or discordant for inflammatory bowel disease. Smoking habits were recorded for all twin pairs, and individuals were classified as current, former or never smokers. Its CDR3 holds 14 amino acids, cysteine through phenylalanine. Only the protein is on record. CDR1 and CDR2 are read off the germline V gene as MNHNS and SASEGT. Concerning this clonotype: The target of this receptor is not known.

General study outcomes and caveats: Compared with healthy twins, IBD patients had fewer clonotypes in common with other individuals, a difference most pronounced in patients showing signs of disease activity. IBD patients had lower TCRbeta repertoire diversity, measured by the inverse Simpson index, than their healthy co-twins. Differing immunosuppressive treatments among patients may have added background noise and inter-individual variability to the repertoires. The analysis was unable to tell apart different T cell subtypes. Repertoire similarity did not differ between concordant and discordant twins, possibly due to limited statistical power. No single strong signal or clonotype linked to IBD turned up in the results, so the idea that one exists was not supported.

Library preparation used 5' RACE. The input for every TCR library was around 3,800 ng of total RNA. cDNA was synthesized with SMARTScribe reverse transcriptase in eight separate reactions per sample. During cDNA synthesis, template switching introduced unique molecular identifiers that contained a 6-nucleotide sample barcode. TCRalpha and TCRbeta cDNA was amplified by two nested PCRs of about 15 and 9 cycles, with bead purification after each PCR. Before amplification, the cDNA was both treated with uracil DNA-glycosylase and purified with the QIAquick PCR purification kit. The second PCR added Illumina TruSeq-compatible adapters along with sample-specific barcodes. Library quality and concentration were checked on TapeStation and Qubit, and libraries were pooled at 5 ng each. Pooled libraries were sequenced on an Illumina HiSeq2500 single-index Rapid Run with 2 x 100 bp reads and custom sequencing primers. The authors' pipeline ran thus. PCR and sequencing errors were corrected by UMI-based consensus assembly using MiGEC version 1.2.6. V(D)J alignment, clonotype assembly and CDR3 extraction were performed with MiXCR version 2.1.1. Gene usage, clonotype sharing and MAIT/NKT TCR abundance were normalised by analysing the top 1000, 10 000 and 20 000 clonotypes per sample. Diversity was computed as the inverse Simpson index with the vegan R package after downsampling to 27 000 UMIs. Statistical testing used paired Mann-Whitney U tests on the discordant twin pairs and applied Benjamini-Hochberg correction for multiple testing. Reprocessed by TCRdb, the reads give a single entry per CDR3 protein sequence, without DNA. The V and J calls were determined by TCRdb, not by the authors. The table for this sample shows 88,000 or so distinct CDR3 sequences. Roughly 7.4% of the sample goes to the ten largest clones.

Recombination joined TRBV6-1 with TRBJ2-1; lacking DNA, the TRBD1 call made by TCRdb goes unchecked. Sequencing used blood. This TCR came from a human donor with ulcerative colitis or Crohn's disease, or a healthy co-twin of an affected twin (not recorded which). For the CDR3, the sequence is CASRKDWDYNEQFF.